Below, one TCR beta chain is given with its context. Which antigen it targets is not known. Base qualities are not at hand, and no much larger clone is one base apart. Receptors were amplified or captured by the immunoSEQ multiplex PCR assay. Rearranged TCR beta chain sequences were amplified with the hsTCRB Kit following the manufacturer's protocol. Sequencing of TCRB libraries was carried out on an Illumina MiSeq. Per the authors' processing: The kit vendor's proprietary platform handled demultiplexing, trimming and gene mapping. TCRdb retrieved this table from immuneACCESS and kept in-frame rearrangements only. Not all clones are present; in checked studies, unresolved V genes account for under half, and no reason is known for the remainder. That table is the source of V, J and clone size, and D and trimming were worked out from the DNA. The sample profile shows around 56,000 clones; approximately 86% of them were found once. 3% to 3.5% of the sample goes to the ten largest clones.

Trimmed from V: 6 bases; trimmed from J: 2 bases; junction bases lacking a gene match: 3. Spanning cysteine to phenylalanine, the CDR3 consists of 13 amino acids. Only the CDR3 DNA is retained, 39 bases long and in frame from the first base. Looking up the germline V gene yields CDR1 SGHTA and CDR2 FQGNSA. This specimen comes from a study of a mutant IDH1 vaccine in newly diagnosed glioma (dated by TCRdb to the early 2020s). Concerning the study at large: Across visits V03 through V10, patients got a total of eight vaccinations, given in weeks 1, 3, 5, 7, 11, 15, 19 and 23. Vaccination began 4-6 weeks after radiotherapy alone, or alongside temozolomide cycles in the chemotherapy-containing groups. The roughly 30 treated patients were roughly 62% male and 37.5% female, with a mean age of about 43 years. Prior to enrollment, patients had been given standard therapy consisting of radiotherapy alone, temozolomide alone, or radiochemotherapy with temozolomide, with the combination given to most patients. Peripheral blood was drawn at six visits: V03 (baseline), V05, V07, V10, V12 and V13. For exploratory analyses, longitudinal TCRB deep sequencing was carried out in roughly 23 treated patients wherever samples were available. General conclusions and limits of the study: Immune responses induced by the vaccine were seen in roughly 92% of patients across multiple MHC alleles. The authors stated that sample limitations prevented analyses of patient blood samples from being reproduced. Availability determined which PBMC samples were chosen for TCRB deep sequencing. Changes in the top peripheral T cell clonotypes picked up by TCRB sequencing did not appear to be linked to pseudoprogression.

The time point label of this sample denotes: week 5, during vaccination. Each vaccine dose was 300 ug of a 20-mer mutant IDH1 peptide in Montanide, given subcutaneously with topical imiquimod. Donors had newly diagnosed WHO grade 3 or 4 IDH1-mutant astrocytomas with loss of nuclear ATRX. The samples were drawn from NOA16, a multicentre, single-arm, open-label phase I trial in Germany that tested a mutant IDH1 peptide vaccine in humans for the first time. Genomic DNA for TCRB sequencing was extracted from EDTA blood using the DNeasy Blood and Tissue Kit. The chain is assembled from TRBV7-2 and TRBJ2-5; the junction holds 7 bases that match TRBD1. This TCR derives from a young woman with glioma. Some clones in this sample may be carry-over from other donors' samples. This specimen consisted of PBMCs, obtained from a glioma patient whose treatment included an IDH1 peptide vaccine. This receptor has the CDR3 CASSSDRQETQYF. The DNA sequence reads TGTGCCAGCAGTTCGGACAGGCAAGAGACCCAGTACTTC.